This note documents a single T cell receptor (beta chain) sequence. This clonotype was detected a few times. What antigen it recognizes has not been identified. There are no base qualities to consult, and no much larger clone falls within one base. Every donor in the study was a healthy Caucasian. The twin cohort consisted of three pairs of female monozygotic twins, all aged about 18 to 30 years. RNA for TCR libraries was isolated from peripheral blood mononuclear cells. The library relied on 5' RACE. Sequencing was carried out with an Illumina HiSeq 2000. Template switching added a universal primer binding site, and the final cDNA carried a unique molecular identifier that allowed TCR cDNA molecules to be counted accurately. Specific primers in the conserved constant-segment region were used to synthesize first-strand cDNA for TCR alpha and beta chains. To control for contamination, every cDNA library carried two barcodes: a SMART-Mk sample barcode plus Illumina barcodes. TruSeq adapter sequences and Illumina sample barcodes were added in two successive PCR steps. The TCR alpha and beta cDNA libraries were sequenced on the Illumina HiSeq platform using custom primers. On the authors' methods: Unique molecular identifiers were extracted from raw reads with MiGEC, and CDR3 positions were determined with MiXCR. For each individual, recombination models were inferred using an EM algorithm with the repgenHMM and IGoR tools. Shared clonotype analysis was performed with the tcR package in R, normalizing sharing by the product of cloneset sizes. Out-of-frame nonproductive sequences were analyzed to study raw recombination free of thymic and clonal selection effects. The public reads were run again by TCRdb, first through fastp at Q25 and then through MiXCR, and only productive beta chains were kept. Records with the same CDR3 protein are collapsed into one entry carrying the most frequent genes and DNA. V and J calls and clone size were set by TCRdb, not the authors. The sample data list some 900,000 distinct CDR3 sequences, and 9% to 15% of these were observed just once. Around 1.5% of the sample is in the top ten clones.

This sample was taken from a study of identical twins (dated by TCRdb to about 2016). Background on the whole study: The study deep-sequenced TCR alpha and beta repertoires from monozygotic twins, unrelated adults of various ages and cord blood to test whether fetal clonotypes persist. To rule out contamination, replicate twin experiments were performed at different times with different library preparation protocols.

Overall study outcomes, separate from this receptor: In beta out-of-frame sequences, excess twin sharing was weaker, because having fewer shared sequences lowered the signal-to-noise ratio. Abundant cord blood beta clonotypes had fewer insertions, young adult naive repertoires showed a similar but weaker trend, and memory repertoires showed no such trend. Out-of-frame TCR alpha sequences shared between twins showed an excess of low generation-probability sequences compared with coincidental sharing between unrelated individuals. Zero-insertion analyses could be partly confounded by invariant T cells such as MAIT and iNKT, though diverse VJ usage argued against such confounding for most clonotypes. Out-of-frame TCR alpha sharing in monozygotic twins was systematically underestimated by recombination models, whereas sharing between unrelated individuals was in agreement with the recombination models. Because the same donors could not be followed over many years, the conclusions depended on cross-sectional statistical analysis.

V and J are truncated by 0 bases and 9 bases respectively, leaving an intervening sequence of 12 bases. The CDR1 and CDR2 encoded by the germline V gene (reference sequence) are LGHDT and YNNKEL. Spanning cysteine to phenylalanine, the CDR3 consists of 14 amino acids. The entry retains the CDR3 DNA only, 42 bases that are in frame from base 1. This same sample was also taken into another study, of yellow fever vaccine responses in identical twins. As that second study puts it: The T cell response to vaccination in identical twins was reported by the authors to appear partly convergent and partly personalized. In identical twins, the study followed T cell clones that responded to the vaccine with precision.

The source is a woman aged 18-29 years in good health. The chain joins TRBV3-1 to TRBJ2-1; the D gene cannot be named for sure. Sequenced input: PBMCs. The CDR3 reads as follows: CASSQDYSPREQFF. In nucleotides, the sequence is TGTGCCAGCAGCCAAGATTACAGCCCCCGTGAGCAGTTCTTC.